A single sample gave rise to the 3 T cell receptor beta chains below, sequenced in a study of cytomegalovirus exposure and HLA in healthy donors (TCRdb year 2017). Receptor amplification or capture employed the immunoSEQ multiplex PCR assay. The table was pulled from immuneACCESS by TCRdb, which kept in-frame rearrangements only. Such tables lose some clones; where checked, under half of the loss comes from unresolved V genes, and the rest has no known cause. The table for this sample lists some 150,000 clones; over 80% of them were counted only once. Of the sample, over 5% is held by the ten largest clones. Sequenced: PBMCs. Receptors originate from a young woman in good health and CMV-seropositive.

V usage is TRBV28 and J usage is TRBJ1-3; D is perhaps TRBD1 (5 bases). CDR1 and CDR2 (germline): MDHEN, SYDVKM. V dropped 3 bases and J dropped 4 bases, with 13 bases sitting between them. This CDR3 has 15 residues. The CDR3 coding sequence is TGTGCCAGCAGTTTTGTCAGGGCCTCAGGAAACACCATATATTTT. Protein product: CASSFVRASGNTIYF.

The chain couples TRBV28 to TRBJ2-5, with 9 bases fitting TRBD2. V lost 5 bases to trimming and J lost 4 bases; unmatched junction nucleotides: 11. The CDR3 consists of 16 residues. The germline V gene has CDR1 MDHEN and CDR2 SYDVKM. CDR3 DNA sequence: TGTGCCAGCAGTCCCGTAGCGGGAGTGGTTCCAGAGACCCAGTACTTC. As protein: CASSPVAGVVPETQYF. The whole variable domain, filled in from reference TRBV28 and TRBJ2-5, reads DVKVTQSSRYLVKRTGEKVFLECVQDMDHENMFWYRQDPGLGLRLIYFSYDVKMKEKGDIPEGYSVSREKKERFSLILESASTNQTSMYLCASSPVAGVVPETQYFGPGTRLLVL.

This clone appeared a few times. J is TRBJ2-7 and V is TRBV2; 9 bases align to TRBD1. This CDR3 region has 15 residues. Germline V lookup: CDR1 SNHLY, CDR2 FYNNEI. Trimming at V came to 4 bases and at J to 7 bases, leaving 11 bases not matched to a gene. CDR3 nucleotide sequence: TGTGCCAGCAGTGGCCGGGACAGGGCGTCATGGGAGCAGTACTTC. It encodes CASSGRDRASWEQYF.